The following is a TCR beta chain sequence with its context. Its antigen is unknown. Base-call qualities are not available, and no considerably larger clone is one nucleotide away. Receptor amplification or capture employed the immunoSEQ multiplex PCR assay. For the multiplex PCR, a mixture combining 60 forward primers for TCR Vbeta segments and 13 reverse primers for TCR Jbeta segments was used. A multiplex PCR assay on genomic DNA amplified the CDR3 region of rearranged TCR beta genes. The amplified TCR beta libraries were sequenced on the Illumina HiSeq System as 87-base-pair reads. The authors' analysis ran thus. In a later analysis, tens of millions of unique TCR beta chains were counted across the 500 to 850 repertoires, and roughly 11 million of these chains were shared by at least two donors. Raw reads were error-corrected and collapsed into unique sequences with a nearest-neighbor algorithm that merged closely related sequences to remove PCR and sequencing errors. To assign V, D and J gene segments, CDR3 sequences were aligned to IMGT reference sequences. For a sequence to be retained, a match of at least six nucleotides was required to both a V gene segment and a J gene segment. A rearrangement counted as productive if the CDR3 had no stop codons and remained in frame with V and J, and every other rearrangement counted as non-productive. CDR3 was defined by IMGT convention, running from the second conserved V-encoded cysteine to the conserved J-encoded phenylalanine. The earlier analysis of 500 to 750 of the donors excluded any sequence lacking an unambiguous match to a single V gene segment. An earlier analysis of 500 to 700 of the donors classified V segments as functional when productive rearrangements were above 56.7% and as segregating when the standard deviation between donors was above 5%. A statistical classification framework was developed to diagnose cytomegalovirus status using the catalog of TCR beta chain sequences. In a later analysis, V and J genes were assigned by comparing TCR nucleotide sequences against IMGT/GENE-DB human TR gene sequences. Using the TCRdist pipeline, a later analysis assigned CDR3 sequences along with most-parsimonious VDJ recombination scenarios. In a later analysis, every TCR beta chain was defined by the combination of its CDR3 amino acid sequence and its V-gene family, and reads without a unique V-gene family were dropped. To address suspected cross-contamination and a sequencing artifact, a later analysis removed a few hundred highly shared, low-generation-probability nucleotide sequences. In a later analysis, a clonal expansion index was calculated for each public chain from normalized within-repertoire ranks of inferred template counts. In a later analysis, generation probabilities were computed using a VDJ recombination model fitted to out-of-frame rearrangements, and the results were checked against IGoR. A later analysis scored TCR-TCR, TCR-HLA and TCR-CMV co-occurrence with hypergeometric tests, applying a repertoire-size bias correction to TCR pairs. To estimate false discovery rates, a later analysis permuted the HLA or CMV assignments 20 times. In a later analysis, co-occurring TCRs were grouped with DBSCAN, and TCRdist sequence similarity was added when clustering was performed within HLA-allele-positive subsets. Co-occurrence clustering excluded repertoires with fewer than 30,000 or more than 120,000 public chains, plus five with anomalous nucleotide sharing. In its TCRdb copy, this immuneACCESS table keeps in-frame sequences only and misses some clones. Where compared with another copy, unresolved V genes explain less than half of these, and the others have no known cause. V and J calls and clone size come straight from that table; D and trimming were deduced from the DNA. Recorded for this sample are 140,000 to 150,000 clones; 65% to 85% of them occurred a single time. Clones ranked in the top ten supply roughly 6.7% of the sample.

The data stem from a study of cytomegalovirus exposure and HLA in healthy donors (dated by TCRdb to about 2017). About the full investigation: An earlier analysis of several hundred of the donors reported roughly 300 Gb of sequence data and around 120 million unique TCR beta sequences from 150 million to 200 million T cells. An early release covering about 600 HLA-typed donors comprised approximately 290 gigabases of sequencing data and tens of millions of unique TCR sequences. The genetic ancestry cluster associated with self-reported Caucasian donors included roughly four fifths of the roughly 380 genotyped donors. The study was designed to test whether signatures of past pathogen exposure could be identified by cataloging public T cell receptors. Using immunosequencing, the study profiled T cell repertoires from around 680 subjects and related those repertoires to cytomegalovirus serostatus. In addition to the first cohort of roughly 700 subjects, a separate validation cohort of under 150 different subjects was used. High-throughput TCR immunosequencing, statistical association of individual TCRs with disease status, and machine learning were combined to predict cytomegalovirus infection status. To study patterns of TCR occurrence, a later analysis re-analyzed previously published TCR beta repertoires from 650 to 750 donors and added high-resolution HLA genotyping. Rather than using new phenotypic data, the later analysis identified candidate immune exposures from TCR beta sequences and from how often those sequences occurred across donors. An earlier analysis of 587 of the donors used high-throughput TCR beta sequencing to judge whether each TCR beta V gene segment behaved as functional or pseudogenic. Donor age, sex, ethnicity and CMV serostatus were compiled alongside the repertoire data. A later genetic analysis took genome-wide SNP genotypes for about three fifths of the roughly 700 donors and used that subset as a discovery cohort. All discovery cohort repertoires had been generated on a single sequencing platform. Both class I and class II loci were covered by HLA typing, at four-digit resolution. Typing coverage differed by locus: A, B, C, DRB1 and DQB1 were typed in roughly 620-630 donors, DQA1 in 522, DPA1 in over 600, and DPB1 in 472. Several DR-DQ haplotypes were treated as single units for association and clustering because of strong linkage in the cohort. On average, 235,054 unique TCR beta nucleotide sequences were sequenced per donor among some 420 genotyped donors of the cohort, with roughly 19% of those sequences being non-productive.

In total, fewer than 750 healthy bone marrow donors made up the cohort. All cohort members were sampled while nominally healthy, although unrecorded immune exposures were likely present. The donor was CMV seropositive and belonged to the group of some 290 seropositive cohort members. A peripheral blood sample was collected from each donor, and TCR beta sequencing was performed on peripheral blood mononuclear cells. Genomic DNA was extracted from the blood cell samples with the Qiagen DNeasy Blood Extraction Kit. Per the germline V gene (reference sequence), GTSNPN is the CDR1 and SVGIG is the CDR2. The CDR3 spans 16 residues, from the cysteine through the phenylalanine. Only CDR3 DNA remains: 48 bases, in frame from the first base. Germline trimming: 0 bases from V, 4 bases from J; junction bases outside gene matches: 11. Broader findings and caveats from the paper: Most CMV-associated TCR beta chains appeared to be HLA-restricted in a later analysis, and the HLA associations seemed to be driven largely by CMV exposure. Over 15 rarely observed V segments, including chromosome 9 orphons, were excluded from the earlier analysis of approximately 600 of the donors because counts were too low. In a later analysis, TCR association rates were found to vary across HLA loci, with the most associated TCRs seen for DRB1 alleles and the fewest for HLA-C alleles. In both the original and validation cohorts, the classifier was reported to diagnose cytomegalovirus status with high specificity and sensitivity. Because some donors lacked HLA typing at each locus, the association tests relied only on the typed subset. A few of the identified cytomegalovirus-associated TCR beta chains were confirmed in vitro to be specific for cytomegalovirus antigens. The study listed 164 TCR beta chains as associated with cytomegalovirus. The authors suggested that the approach could potentially be generalized to other disease states and immunological phenotypes. Linkage disequilibrium might explain the correlated functional status among segregating V segments, but an unknown experimental factor could not be ruled out. V-gene and J-gene trimming of TCR beta chains was associated with a missense DCLRE1C variant in a later genetic analysis, and the association was replicated in an independent cohort. Specific HLA alleles were associated with 15,000 to 20,000 TCR beta sequences at a false discovery rate of 0.05 in a later analysis. In a later analysis, HLA-associated TCR beta chains showed more clonal expansion and lower generation probabilities than non-associated chains that were equally common. When HLA alleles, especially DR and DQ, strongly co-occurred, TCR associations were difficult to assign to individual alleles. Roughly uniform sequencing depth across donors was assumed in presence/absence analyses, although this assumption may not hold. The only immune exposure information available for the cohort was CMV serostatus. In an earlier analysis of 587 of the donors, most TCR beta V segments were observed in productive rearrangements about 90% or about 30% of the time, broadly matching IMGT annotations. A cluster of highly shared sequence variants was judged likely to represent a technical artifact of the sequencing pipeline. Because the 87-base-pair reads could not distinguish some IMGT-functional V segments, including TRBV6-2 and TRBV6-3, those segments were excluded. Only TCR beta chains were sequenced in this cohort, and the absence of alpha or paired-chain data limited detectable features. A further reported finding was that TCR beta sequences accurately predicted the HLA-A and HLA-B alleles for most subjects in the first cohort. Most TCR sequences were observed very rarely across donors, whereas some public TCRs were present in many individuals. A later genetic analysis reported fewer N-insertions in productive TCRs among donors in an Asian-associated ancestry cluster than the roughly 670-donor mean. Several of the top co-occurrence clusters appeared to be linked to parvovirus B19, influenza, CMV and Epstein-Barr virus, according to a later analysis.

The TCR was taken from a woman in her thirties or forties in good health and CMV-seropositive. The chain couples TRBV30 to TRBJ1-2, with 7 middle bases fitting TRBD1. The specimen sequenced was PBMCs. The DNA sequence is as follows: TGTGCCTGGAGTGTACCCATCGGACAGGCAATCTATGGCTACACCTTC. The translation is CAWSVPIGQAIYGYTF.